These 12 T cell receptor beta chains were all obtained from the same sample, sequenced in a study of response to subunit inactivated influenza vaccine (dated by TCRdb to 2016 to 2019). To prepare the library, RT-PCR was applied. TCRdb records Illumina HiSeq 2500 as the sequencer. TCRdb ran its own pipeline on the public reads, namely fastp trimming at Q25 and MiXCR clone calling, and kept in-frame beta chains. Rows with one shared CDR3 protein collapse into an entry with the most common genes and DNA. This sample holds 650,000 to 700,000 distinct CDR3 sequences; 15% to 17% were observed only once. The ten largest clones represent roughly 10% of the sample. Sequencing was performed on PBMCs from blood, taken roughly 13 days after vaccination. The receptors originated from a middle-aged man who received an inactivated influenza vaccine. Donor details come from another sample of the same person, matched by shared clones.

The CDR3 DNA reads TGTGCCAGCAGCCAAAGGACAACTGCGAACACCGGGGAGCTGTTTTTT. Translation gives CASSQRTTANTGELFF. The chain uses TRBV3-1 and TRBJ2-2, with D possibly being TRBD1 (5 bases). Germline lookup yields CDR1 LGHDT and CDR2 YNNKEL (reference sequence). Trimming shortened V by 2 bases and J by 0 bases, and 10 bases separated the two germline ends. The CDR3 contains 16 residues.

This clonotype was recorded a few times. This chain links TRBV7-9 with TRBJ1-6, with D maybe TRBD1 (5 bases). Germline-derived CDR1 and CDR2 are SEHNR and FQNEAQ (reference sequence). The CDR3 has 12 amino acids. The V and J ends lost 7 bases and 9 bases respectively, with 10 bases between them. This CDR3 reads CASTAGLSPLHF. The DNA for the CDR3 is TGTGCCAGCACGGCAGGGCTTTCACCCCTCCACTTT.

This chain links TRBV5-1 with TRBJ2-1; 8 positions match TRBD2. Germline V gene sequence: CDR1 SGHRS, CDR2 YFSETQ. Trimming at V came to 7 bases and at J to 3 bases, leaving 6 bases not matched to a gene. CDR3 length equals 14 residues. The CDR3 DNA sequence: TGCGCCAGCGCTCCGGGAGGGATCTACAATGAGCAGTTCTTC. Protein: CASAPGGIYNEQFF.

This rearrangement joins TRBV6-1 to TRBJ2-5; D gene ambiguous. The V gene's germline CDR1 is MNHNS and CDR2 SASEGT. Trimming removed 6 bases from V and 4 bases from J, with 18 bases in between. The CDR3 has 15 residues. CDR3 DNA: TGTGCCAGCAGCCTAGGCCCAGTGGCCGGAGAGACCCAGTACTTC. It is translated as CASSLGPVAGETQYF.

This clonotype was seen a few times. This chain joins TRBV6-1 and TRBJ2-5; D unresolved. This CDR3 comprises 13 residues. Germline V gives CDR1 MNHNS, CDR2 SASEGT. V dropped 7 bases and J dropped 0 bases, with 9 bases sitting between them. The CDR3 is CASNQPNQETQYF. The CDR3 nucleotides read TGTGCCAGCAATCAGCCTAACCAAGAGACCCAGTACTTC.

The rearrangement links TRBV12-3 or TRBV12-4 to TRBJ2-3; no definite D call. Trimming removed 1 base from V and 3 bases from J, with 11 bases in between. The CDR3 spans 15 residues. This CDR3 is CASSLEPVKTDTQYF. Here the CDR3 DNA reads TGTGCCAGCAGTTTAGAGCCCGTAAAAACAGATACGCAGTATTTT.

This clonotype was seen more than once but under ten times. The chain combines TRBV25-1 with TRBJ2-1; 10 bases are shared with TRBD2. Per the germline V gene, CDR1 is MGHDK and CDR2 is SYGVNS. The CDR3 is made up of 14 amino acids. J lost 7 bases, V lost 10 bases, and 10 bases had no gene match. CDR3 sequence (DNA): TGTGCCACCGCTAGCGGGGGTGCCTCAAATGAGCAGTTCTTC. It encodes CATASGGASNEQFF.

The chain's CDR3 is CASSLRLAGRTETQYF. The CDR3 DNA sequence: TGTGCCAGCAGTTTAAGACTAGCGGGGCGTACGGAGACCCAGTACTTC. The chain is built from TRBV12-3 or TRBV12-4 and TRBJ2-5; TRBD2 aligns across 11 bases. V shed 2 bases, J shed 5 bases, and the junction held 7 bases outside the gene matches. The CDR3 is 16 residues long.

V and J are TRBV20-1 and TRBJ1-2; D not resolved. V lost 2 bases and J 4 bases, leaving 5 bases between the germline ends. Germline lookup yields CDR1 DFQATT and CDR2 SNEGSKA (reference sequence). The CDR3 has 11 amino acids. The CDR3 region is CSARTSYGYTF. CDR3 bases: TGCAGTGCTAGAACATCCTATGGCTACACCTTC.

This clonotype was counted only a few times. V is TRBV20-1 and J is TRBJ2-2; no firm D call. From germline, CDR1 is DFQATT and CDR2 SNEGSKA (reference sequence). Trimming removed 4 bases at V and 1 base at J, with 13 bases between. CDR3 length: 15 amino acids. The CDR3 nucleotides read TGCAGTGCTACCCCAAGGCCCCTGAACACCGGGGAGCTGTTTTTT. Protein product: CSATPRPLNTGELFF.

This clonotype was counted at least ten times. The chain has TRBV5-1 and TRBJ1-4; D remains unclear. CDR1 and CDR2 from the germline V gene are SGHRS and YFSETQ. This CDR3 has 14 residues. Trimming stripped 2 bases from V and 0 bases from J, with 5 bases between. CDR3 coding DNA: TGCGCCAGCAGCTTTGGGCCAACTAATGAAAAACTGTTTTTT. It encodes CASSFGPTNEKLFF.

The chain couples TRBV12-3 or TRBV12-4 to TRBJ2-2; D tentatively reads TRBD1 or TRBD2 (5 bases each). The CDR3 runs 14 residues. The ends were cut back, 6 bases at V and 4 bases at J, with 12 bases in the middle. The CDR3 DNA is TGTGCCAGCAGGACCGGGACGGTCACCGGGGAGCTGTTTTTT. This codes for CASRTGTVTGELFF.